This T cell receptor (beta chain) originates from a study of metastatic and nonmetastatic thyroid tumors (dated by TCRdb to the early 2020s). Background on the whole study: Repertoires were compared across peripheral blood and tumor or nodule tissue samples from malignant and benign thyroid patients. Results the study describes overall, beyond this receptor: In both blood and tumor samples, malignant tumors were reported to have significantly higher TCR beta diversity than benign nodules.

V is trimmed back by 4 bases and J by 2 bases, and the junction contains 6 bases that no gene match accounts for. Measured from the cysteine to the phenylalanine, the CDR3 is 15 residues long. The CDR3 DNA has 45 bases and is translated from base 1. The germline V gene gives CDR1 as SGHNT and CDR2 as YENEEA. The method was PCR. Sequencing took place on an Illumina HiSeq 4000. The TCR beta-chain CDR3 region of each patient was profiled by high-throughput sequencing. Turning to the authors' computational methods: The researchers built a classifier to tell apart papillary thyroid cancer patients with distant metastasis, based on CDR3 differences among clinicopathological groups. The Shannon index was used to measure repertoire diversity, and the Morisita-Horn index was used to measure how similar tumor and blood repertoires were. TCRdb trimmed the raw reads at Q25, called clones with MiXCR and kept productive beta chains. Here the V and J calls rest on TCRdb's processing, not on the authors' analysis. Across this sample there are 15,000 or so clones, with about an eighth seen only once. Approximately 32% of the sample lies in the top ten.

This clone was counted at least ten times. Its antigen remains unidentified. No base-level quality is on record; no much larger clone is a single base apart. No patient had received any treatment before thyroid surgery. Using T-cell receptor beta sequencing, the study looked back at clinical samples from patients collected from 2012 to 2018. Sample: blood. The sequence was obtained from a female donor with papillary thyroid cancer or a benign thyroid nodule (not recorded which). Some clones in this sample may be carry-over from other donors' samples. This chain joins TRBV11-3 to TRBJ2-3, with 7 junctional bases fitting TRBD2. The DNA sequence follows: TGTGCCAGCAGCTCCGGGGGGACCTCCACAGATACGCAGTATTTT. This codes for CASSSGGTSTDTQYF.